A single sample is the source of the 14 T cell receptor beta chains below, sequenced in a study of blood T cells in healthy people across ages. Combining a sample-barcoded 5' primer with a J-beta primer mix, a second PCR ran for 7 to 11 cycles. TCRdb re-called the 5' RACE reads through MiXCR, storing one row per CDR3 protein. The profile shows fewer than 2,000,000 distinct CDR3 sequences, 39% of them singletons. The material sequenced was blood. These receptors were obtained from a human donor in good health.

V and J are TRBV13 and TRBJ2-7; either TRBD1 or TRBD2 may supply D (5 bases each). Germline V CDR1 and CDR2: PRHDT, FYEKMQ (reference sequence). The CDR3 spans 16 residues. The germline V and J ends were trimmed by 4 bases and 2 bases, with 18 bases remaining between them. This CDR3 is CASSYPSSGPTYEQYF. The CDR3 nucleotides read TGTGCCAGCAGCTACCCGAGTTCGGGACCCACCTACGAGCAGTACTTC.

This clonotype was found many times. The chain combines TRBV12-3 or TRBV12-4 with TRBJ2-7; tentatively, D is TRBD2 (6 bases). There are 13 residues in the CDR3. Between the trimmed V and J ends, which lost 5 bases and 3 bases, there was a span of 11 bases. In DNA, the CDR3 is TGTGCCAGCAGTCTGGGACTTTACTACGAGCAGTACTTC. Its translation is CASSLGLYYEQYF.

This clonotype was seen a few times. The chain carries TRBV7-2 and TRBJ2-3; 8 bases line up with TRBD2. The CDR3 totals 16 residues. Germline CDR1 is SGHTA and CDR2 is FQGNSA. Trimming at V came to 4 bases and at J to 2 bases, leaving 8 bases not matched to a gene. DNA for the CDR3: TGTGCCAGCAGCTCAAAGCGGGGGCGACACACAGATACGCAGTATTTT. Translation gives CASSSKRGRHTDTQYF.

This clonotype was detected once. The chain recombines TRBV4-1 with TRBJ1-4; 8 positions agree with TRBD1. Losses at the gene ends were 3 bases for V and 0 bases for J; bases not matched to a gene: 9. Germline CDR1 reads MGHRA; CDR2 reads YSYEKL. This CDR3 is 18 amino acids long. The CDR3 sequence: CASSQRTGYGATNEKLFF. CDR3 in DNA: TGCGCCAGCAGCCAGAGGACAGGGTATGGAGCAACTAATGAAAAACTGTTTTTT.

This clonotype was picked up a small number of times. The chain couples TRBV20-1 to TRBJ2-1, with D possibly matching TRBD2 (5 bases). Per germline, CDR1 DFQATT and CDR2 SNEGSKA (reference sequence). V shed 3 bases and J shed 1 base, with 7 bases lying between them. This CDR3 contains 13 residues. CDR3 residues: CSASGESYNEQFF. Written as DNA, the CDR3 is TGCAGTGCTAGCGGGGAGTCCTACAATGAGCAGTTCTTC.

The CDR3 here is CASSPEGTVINNEQFF. CDR3 sequence (DNA): TGCGCCAGCAGCCCGGAGGGGACAGTAATCAACAATGAGCAGTTCTTC. The chain is built from TRBV5-1 and TRBJ2-1, with D possibly being TRBD1 (7 bases). V lost 4 bases and J 5 bases, leaving 19 bases between the germline ends. The length of the CDR3 is 16 residues. The germline gives CDR1 SGHRS, CDR2 YFSETQ.

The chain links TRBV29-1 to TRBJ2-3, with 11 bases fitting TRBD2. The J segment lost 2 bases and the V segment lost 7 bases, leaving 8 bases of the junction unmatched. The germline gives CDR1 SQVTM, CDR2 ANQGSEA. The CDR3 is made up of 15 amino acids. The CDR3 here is CSGGASGGFTDTQYF. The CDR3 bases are TGCAGCGGAGGGGCTAGCGGGGGGTTCACAGATACGCAGTATTTT.

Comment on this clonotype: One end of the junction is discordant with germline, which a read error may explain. The CDR3 DNA reads as TGTGCCGGCAGCTACAGCCAGGGGTCCACAGATACGCAGTATTTT. It translates to CAGSYSQGSTDTQYF. This chain links TRBV6-6 with TRBJ2-3; perhaps TRBD1 as D (6 bases). CDR3 length: 15 residues. Germline loops: CDR1 MNHNY, CDR2 SVGAGI (reference sequence).

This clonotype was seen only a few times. The CDR3 here is CASSFRGEGDTQYF. The CDR3 region has the DNA TGCGCCAGCAGCTTCAGAGGGGAGGGAGATACGCAGTATTTT. J is TRBJ2-3 and V is TRBV5-1, with 7 bases identical to TRBD2. V gave up 2 bases and J gave up 5 bases; unmatched junction bases: 5. Looked up from germline, CDR1 is SGHRS and CDR2 is YFSETQ. CDR3 size: 14 residues.

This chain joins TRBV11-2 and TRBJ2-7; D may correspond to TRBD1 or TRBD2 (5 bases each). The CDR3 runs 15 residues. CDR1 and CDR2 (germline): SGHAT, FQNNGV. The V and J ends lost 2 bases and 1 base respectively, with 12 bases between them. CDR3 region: CASSLNGDESYEQYF. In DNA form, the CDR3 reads TGTGCCAGCAGCTTAAATGGGGACGAGTCCTACGAGCAGTACTTC.

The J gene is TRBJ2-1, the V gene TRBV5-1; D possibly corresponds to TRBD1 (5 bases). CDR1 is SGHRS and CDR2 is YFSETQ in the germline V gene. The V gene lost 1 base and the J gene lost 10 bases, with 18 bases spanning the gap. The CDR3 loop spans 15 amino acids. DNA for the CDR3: TGCGCCAGCAGCTTGAGTATCCAGGGCCCCTACGAGCAGTTCTTC. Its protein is CASSLSIQGPYEQFF. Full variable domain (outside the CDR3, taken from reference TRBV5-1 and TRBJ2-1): KAGVTQTPRYLIKTRGQQVTLSCSPISGHRSVSWYQQTPGQGLQFLFEYFSETQRNKGNFPGRFSGRQFSNSRSEMNVSTLELGDSALYLCASSLSIQGPYEQFFGPGTRLTVL.

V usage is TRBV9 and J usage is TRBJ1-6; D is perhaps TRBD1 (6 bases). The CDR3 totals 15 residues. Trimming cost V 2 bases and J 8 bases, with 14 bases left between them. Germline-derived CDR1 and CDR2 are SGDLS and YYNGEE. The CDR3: CASSVDQGWDSPLHF. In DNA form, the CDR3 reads TGTGCCAGCAGCGTTGACCAGGGGTGGGATTCACCCCTCCACTTT.

The CDR3 DNA is TGTGCCAGCTCACTGGTAGCGGGGGGGCGAGAAGATACGCAGTATTTT. The encoded protein is CASSLVAGGREDTQYF. This rearrangement joins TRBV18 to TRBJ2-3, with 11 positions matching TRBD2. Germline values: CDR1 KGHSH, CDR2 LQKENI. The CDR3 loop spans 16 amino acids. The trim removed 4 bases at V and 5 bases at J, leaving 8 bases unmatched.

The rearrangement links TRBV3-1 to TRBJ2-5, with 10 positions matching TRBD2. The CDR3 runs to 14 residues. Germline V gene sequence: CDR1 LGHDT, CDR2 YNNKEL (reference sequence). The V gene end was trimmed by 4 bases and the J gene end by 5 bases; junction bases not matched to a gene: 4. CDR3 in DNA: TGTGCCAGCAGCCCGATAGCGGGGGGTGAGACCCAGTACTTC. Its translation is CASSPIAGGETQYF.